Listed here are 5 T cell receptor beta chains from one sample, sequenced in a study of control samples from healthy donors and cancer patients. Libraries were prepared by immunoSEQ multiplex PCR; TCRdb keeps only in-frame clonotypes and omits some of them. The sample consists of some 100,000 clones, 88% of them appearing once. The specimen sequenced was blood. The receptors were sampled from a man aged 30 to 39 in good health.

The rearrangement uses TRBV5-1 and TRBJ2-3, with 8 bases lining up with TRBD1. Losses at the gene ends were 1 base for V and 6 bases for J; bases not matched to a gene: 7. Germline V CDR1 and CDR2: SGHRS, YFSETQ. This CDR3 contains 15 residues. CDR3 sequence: CASSLYGQGVDTQYF. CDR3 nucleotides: TGCGCCAGCAGCTTGTACGGACAGGGTGTGGATACGCAGTATTTT.

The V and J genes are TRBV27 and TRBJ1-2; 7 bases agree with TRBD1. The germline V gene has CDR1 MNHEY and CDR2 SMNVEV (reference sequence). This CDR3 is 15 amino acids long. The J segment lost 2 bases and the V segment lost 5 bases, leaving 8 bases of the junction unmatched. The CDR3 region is CASSRGDSSNYGYTF. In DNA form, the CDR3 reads TGTGCCAGCAGTCGGGGGGACAGCTCAAACTATGGCTACACCTTC.

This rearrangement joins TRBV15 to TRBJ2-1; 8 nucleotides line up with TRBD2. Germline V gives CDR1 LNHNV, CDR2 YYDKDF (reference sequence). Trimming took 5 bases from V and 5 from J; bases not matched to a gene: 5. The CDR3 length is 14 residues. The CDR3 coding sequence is TGTGCCACCAGCGTTAGCGGGATTAACAATGAGCAGTTCTTC. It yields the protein CATSVSGINNEQFF.

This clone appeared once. CDR3 residues: CASSLGPGAGSYGYTF. CDR3 DNA: TGCGCCAGCAGCTTGGGGCCAGGGGCTGGAAGCTATGGCTACACCTTC. The chain is built from TRBV5-1 and TRBJ1-2; possibly TRBD1 for D (6 bases). Trimming left V 0 bases short and J 4 bases short, with 16 bases between. CDR1 and CDR2 from the germline V gene are SGHRS and YFSETQ. The CDR3 is 16 amino acids.

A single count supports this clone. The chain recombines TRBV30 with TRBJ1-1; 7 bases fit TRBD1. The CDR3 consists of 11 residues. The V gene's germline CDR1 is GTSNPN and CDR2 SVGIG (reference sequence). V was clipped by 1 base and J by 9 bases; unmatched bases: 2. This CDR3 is CAWSGGQQAFF. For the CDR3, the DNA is TGTGCCTGGAGTGGGGGACAGCAAGCTTTCTTT. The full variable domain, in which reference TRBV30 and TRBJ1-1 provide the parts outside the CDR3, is SQTIHQWPATLVQPVGSPLSLECTVEGTSNPNLYWYRQAAGRGLQLLFYSVGIGQISSEVPQNLSASRPQDRQFILSSKKLLLSDSGFYLCAWSGGQQAFFGQGTRLTVV.